This is a list of T cell receptor beta chains from one sample in a study of blood T cell repertoires in COVID-19. The method was immunoSEQ multiplex PCR; TCRdb's version includes in-frame clones alone and lacks a portion of them. There are 250,000 to 350,000 clones in the sample; around 90% occur only once, and around 1.7% lies in the top ten. Material: PBMCs or T cells enriched from blood (not recorded which). These receptors originate from a woman aged 18-29 years with acute COVID-19. Each CDR3 is given with its conserved first and last residue. The D gene is left open where the match is weak. Clone size, where shown, is once, few, many, or a class for clones that have expanded.

V	J	D	size	CDR3	DNA
TRBV21-1	TRBJ2-7	.	.	CASSKVWHSPYEQYF	TGTGCCAGCAGCAAAGTTTGGCACAGCCCCTACGAGCAGTACTTC
TRBV30	TRBJ1-2	TRBD1	.	CASTPGQKNYGYTF	TGTGCCTCGACCCCGGGACAGAAGAACTATGGCTACACCTTC
TRBV30	TRBJ2-7	TRBD1	.	CAWSVLGRGQGSYEQYF	TGTGCCTGGAGTGTACTAGGGCGGGGACAGGGGTCCTACGAGCAGTACTTC
TRBV5-1	TRBJ2-7	TRBD1	.	CASSPDRGRGFYEQYF	TGCGCCAGCAGCCCAGACAGGGGTAGGGGTTTCTACGAGCAGTACTTC
TRBV7-9	TRBJ1-1	.	once	CASSLGGGEAFF	TGTGCCAGCAGTTTAGGAGGGGGTGAAGCTTTCTTT
TRBV28	TRBJ2-7	TRBD2	once	CASNWASGGPSSYEQYF	TGTGCCAGCAATTGGGCCAGCGGGGGACCGAGCTCCTACGAGCAGTACTTC
TRBV10-3	TRBJ2-7	TRBD1	.	CAISRQGESYEQYF	TGTGCCATCAGCCGACAGGGGGAATCCTACGAGCAGTACTTC
TRBV4-3	TRBJ1-2	TRBD1	once	CASSQDQGGQDYGYTF	TGCGCCAGCAGCCAAGATCAGGGGGGACAAGACTATGGCTACACCTTC
TRBV9	TRBJ1-3	.	.	CASSVVPPGGNTIYF	TGTGCCAGCAGCGTAGTACCCCCCGGGGGGAACACCATATATTTT
TRBV28	TRBJ2-1	TRBD1	.	CASTPDRDNEQFF	TGTGCCAGCACCCCAGACAGGGACAATGAGCAGTTCTTC
TRBV28	TRBJ1-5	.	.	CASKAGGHQPQHF	TGTGCCAGCAAGGCGGGGGGGCACCAGCCCCAGCATTTT
TRBV5-5	TRBJ2-6	TRBD2	.	CASSLLREGQPGANVLTF	TGTGCCAGCAGCTTGTTGCGGGAGGGCCAACCTGGGGCCAACGTCCTGACTTTC
TRBV11-2	TRBJ2-2	.	.	CASSLASGRFTGELFF	TGTGCCAGCAGCTTAGCCTCAGGGAGGTTCACCGGGGAGCTGTTTTTT
TRBV29-1	TRBJ2-2	TRBD1	.	CSVEMGQGFSGELFF	TGCAGCGTTGAAATGGGACAGGGATTTAGCGGGGAGCTGTTTTTT